This entry lists 20 T cell receptor beta chains sequenced from one sample in a study of T cell responses to AZD1222 COVID-19 vaccine. Libraries were prepared by immunoSEQ multiplex PCR; TCRdb keeps only in-frame clonotypes and omits some of them. The table lists 100,000 to 130,000 clones, 89% of them singletons, with about 3.3% in the top ten. Sequenced material: peripheral blood, taken on day 0 of MenACWY control vaccination. Source of these receptors: an adult in good health.

The chain recombines TRBV5-4 with TRBJ1-2; D ambiguous. Trimming cost V 4 bases and J 5 bases, with 27 bases left between them. Germline values: CDR1 SGHNT, CDR2 YYREEE (reference sequence). CDR3 length: 18 amino acids. CDR3 sequence (DNA): TGTGCCAGCAGCCCCCGGCCGGGTCCCTACCCGCGCCCTTATGGCTACACCTTC. Amino acids: CASSPRPGPYPRPYGYTF.

The rearrangement uses TRBV19 and TRBJ1-3, with D hard to call. This CDR3 is 15 amino acids long. V lost 1 base, J lost 0 bases, and 7 bases lay in between. CDR1 is LNHDA and CDR2 is SQIVND in the germline V gene (reference sequence). The CDR3 sequence: CASSIAGSSGNTIYF. CDR3 in DNA: TGTGCCAGTAGTATAGCCGGGAGCTCTGGAAACACCATATATTTT.

This chain links TRBV5-1 with TRBJ1-2, with 12 bases fitting TRBD1. After removal of 2 bases from V and 2 bases from J, the junction contained 4 bases not matched to a gene. Germline V gene data show CDR1 as SGHRS and CDR2 as YFSETQ. CDR3 length: 16 amino acids. Here the CDR3 reads CASSFGTGGANYGYTF. Here the CDR3 DNA reads TGCGCCAGCAGCTTTGGGACAGGGGGCGCCAACTATGGCTACACCTTC. Looking up the rest from reference TRBV5-1 and TRBJ1-2 gives the full variable domain: KAGVTQTPRYLIKTRGQQVTLSCSPISGHRSVSWYQQTPGQGLQFLFEYFSETQRNKGNFPGRFSGRQFSNSRSEMNVSTLELGDSALYLCASSFGTGGANYGYTFGSGTRLTVV.

This chain connects TRBV5-6 to TRBJ1-5; D is perhaps TRBD1 (5 bases). V was trimmed by 0 bases and J by 0 bases, leaving 19 bases between them. CDR3 length: 19 amino acids. Germline values: CDR1 SGHDT, CDR2 YYEEEE. The CDR3 coding sequence is TGTGCCAGCAGCTTGGCGCGCGGGGAATGGGGCCATAGCAATCAGCCCCAGCATTTT. Translated, it gives CASSLARGEWGHSNQPQHF.

V gene TRBV5-6 combines with J gene TRBJ2-4; 8 nucleotides agree with TRBD1. Germline V gene lookup returns CDR1 SGHDT and CDR2 YYEEEE. Trimming at V came to 0 bases and at J to 7 bases, leaving 6 bases not matched to a gene. The CDR3 totals 15 residues. Here the CDR3 DNA reads TGTGCCAGCAGCTTGGCGGCAGGGGGCCGGAACATTCAGTACTTC. Amino acid sequence: CASSLAAGGRNIQYF. The complete variable domain, with remaining parts taken from reference TRBV5-6 and TRBJ2-4, reads DAGVTQSPTHLIKTRGQQVTLRCSPKSGHDTVSWYQQALGQGPQFIFQYYEEEERQRGNFPDRFSGHQFPNYSSELNVNALLLGDSALYLCASSLAAGGRNIQYFGAGTRLSVL.

This chain uses TRBV9 with TRBJ2-1; 9 positions match TRBD2. Germline V lookup: CDR1 SGDLS, CDR2 YYNGEE. The CDR3 is 17 amino acids. V was pared by 3 bases and J by 7 bases, with 14 bases of the junction left unmatched. CDR3 residues: CASSGMRGGGAKNEQFF. The CDR3 DNA reads as TGTGCCAGCAGCGGAATGCGAGGCGGGGGGGCTAAAAATGAGCAGTTCTTC.

This sequence joins TRBV4-1 and TRBJ1-2; D unresolved. This CDR3 region has 15 residues. V was pared by 0 bases and J by 0 bases, with 8 bases between. Germline CDR1 and CDR2: MGHRA and YSYEKL. Here the CDR3 DNA reads TGCGCCAGCAGCCAAGATTCAGGTTCTAACTATGGCTACACCTTC. The encoded protein is CASSQDSGSNYGYTF.

This chain connects TRBV5-8 to TRBJ1-5; maybe TRBD1 (5 bases). CDR3 length equals 14 residues. V lost 2 bases and J 10 bases, leaving 16 bases between the germline ends. Germline V lookup: CDR1 SGHTS, CDR2 YDEGEE. The DNA of the CDR3 is TGTGCCAGCAGCTTCCCAGGGCCCCGCGGTCCCCAGCATTTT. As protein: CASSFPGPRGPQHF.

This chain joins TRBV11-2 and TRBJ2-7; 11 bases are shared with TRBD1. J lost 7 bases, V lost 5 bases, and 7 bases had no gene match. CDR1 is SGHAT and CDR2 is FQNNGV in the germline V gene. This CDR3 comprises 14 residues. CDR3 region: CASSLGQGAEEQYF. DNA of the CDR3: TGTGCCAGCAGCCTTGGACAGGGGGCTGAAGAGCAGTACTTC.

This sequence joins TRBV5-1 and TRBJ1-2, with 9 bases that match TRBD1. CDR1 and CDR2 from the germline V gene are SGHRS and YFSETQ. With 5 bases clipped from V and 2 bases from J, the junction kept 4 bases outside the gene matches. The length of the CDR3 is 14 residues. The CDR3 loop reads CASSSGTGNYGYTF. The DNA of the CDR3 is TGCGCCAGCAGTTCCGGGACAGGGAACTATGGCTACACCTTC.

This chain links TRBV5-1 with TRBJ1-2, with 9 nucleotides matching TRBD1. Germline V lookup: CDR1 SGHRS, CDR2 YFSETQ. The CDR3 is made up of 15 amino acids. V trimming: 4 bases; J trimming: 3 bases; junction bases outside the gene matches: 7. The chain's CDR3 is CASSLLGQGDYGYTF. The CDR3 DNA is TGCGCCAGCAGCCTCCTGGGACAGGGCGACTATGGCTACACCTTC. The full variable domain, completed using reference TRBV5-1 and TRBJ1-2, is KAGVTQTPRYLIKTRGQQVTLSCSPISGHRSVSWYQQTPGQGLQFLFEYFSETQRNKGNFPGRFSGRQFSNSRSEMNVSTLELGDSALYLCASSLLGQGDYGYTFGSGTRLTVV.

This sequence joins TRBV2 and TRBJ2-7; D is uncertain. The CDR3 contains 13 residues. V was shortened by 6 bases and J by 0 bases, with 9 bases between the two germline ends. Germline loops: CDR1 SNHLY, CDR2 FYNNEI. The CDR3 DNA reads TGTGCCAGCAGGGACGGTTACTCCTACGAGCAGTACTTC. It translates to CASRDGYSYEQYF.

Only a few counts were recorded for this clone. This chain links TRBV19 with TRBJ1-5; 9 positions agree with TRBD1. The CDR3 is made up of 16 amino acids. CDR1 and CDR2 from the germline V gene are LNHDA and SQIVND (reference sequence). The V segment lost 4 bases and the J segment 5 bases; nucleotides outside the gene matches: 9. The CDR3 bases are TGTGCCAGTAGTACTACACCGGGACAGGGTTATCAGCCCCAGCATTTT. The encoded protein is CASSTTPGQGYQPQHF.

The genes are TRBV5-1 and TRBJ1-1; D is unresolved. The V and J ends lost 0 bases and 0 bases respectively, with 12 bases between them. CDR1 is SGHRS, CDR2 YFSETQ, per germline. The CDR3 has 16 residues. This CDR3 is CASSLVGAGLNTEAFF. The CDR3, as DNA: TGCGCCAGCAGCTTGGTAGGTGCAGGCCTGAACACTGAAGCTTTCTTT.

The J gene is TRBJ1-3, the V gene TRBV5-4; 9 bases line up with TRBD1. The germline V gene has CDR1 SGHNT and CDR2 YYREEE (reference sequence). The CDR3 sequence is 14 residues long. V lost 4 bases and J lost 8; bases outside the gene matches: 7. The CDR3 region has the DNA TGTGCCAGCAGCCGGGGACAGGGCCTTGACACCATATATTTT. Residues: CASSRGQGLDTIYF.

The chain has TRBV30 and TRBJ1-2, with D perhaps matching TRBD1 (6 bases). V lost 3 bases to trimming and J lost 2 bases, with 13 bases between them. The CDR3 covers 14 residues. In germline, CDR1 is GTSNPN, CDR2 SVGIG (reference sequence). The CDR3 reads CAWSSGAGNYGYTF. In nucleotides, the CDR3 is TGTGCCTGGAGCTCGGGGGCAGGCAACTATGGCTACACCTTC. Filled out from reference TRBV30 and TRBJ1-2, the complete variable domain reads SQTIHQWPATLVQPVGSPLSLECTVEGTSNPNLYWYRQAAGRGLQLLFYSVGIGQISSEVPQNLSASRPQDRQFILSSKKLLLSDSGFYLCAWSSGAGNYGYTFGSGTRLTVV.

J is TRBJ2-7 and V is TRBV11-2; 8 bases align to TRBD1. The ends lost 5 bases at V and 6 bases at J; junction bases unmatched: 12. The CDR3 contains 15 residues. Germline V gene sequence: CDR1 SGHAT, CDR2 FQNNGV. CDR3 DNA sequence: TGTGCCAGCAGCCTAGGGACAGGTTTTGTCGTCGAGCAGTACTTC. This codes for CASSLGTGFVVEQYF.

J is TRBJ1-1 and V is TRBV4-1; TRBD1 matches at 8 bases. Germline-derived CDR1 and CDR2 are MGHRA and YSYEKL. The CDR3 runs to 15 residues. Losses at the gene ends were 3 bases for V and 7 bases for J; bases not matched to a gene: 10. The CDR3 DNA reads as TGCGCCAGCAGCCACCACAGGGGGAGTCGGGGTGAAGCTTTCTTT. Its protein product is CASSHHRGSRGEAFF.

This clone was seen a handful of times. The V and J genes are TRBV30 and TRBJ1-6; no definite D call. The CDR3 covers 12 residues. V lost 5 bases and J lost 7, with 9 bases in between. Germline V CDR1 and CDR2: GTSNPN, SVGIG (reference sequence). CDR3 sequence: CAWGDGNSPLHF. Here the CDR3 DNA reads TGTGCCTGGGGGGATGGAAATTCACCCCTCCACTTT.

In its sample, this clone was seen a few times. J is TRBJ1-5 and V is TRBV6-5; tentatively, D is TRBD1 (5 bases). The V and J ends lost 10 bases and 9 bases respectively, with 19 bases between them. There are 13 residues in the CDR3. The germline V gene has CDR1 MNHEY and CDR2 SVGAGI. The CDR3 sequence: CATGRGGGGPQHF. CDR3 coding DNA: TGTGCCACCGGAAGGGGCGGCGGGGGGCCCCAGCATTTT.